One and the same sample provided the 28 T cell receptor beta chains below, sequenced in a study of T cell repertoires in cytomegalovirus infection. Antigen specificity for these receptors is unknown. TCRdb re-analysed the reads in MiXCR, keeping a single row per CDR3 protein. This sample carries approximately 270,000 distinct CDR3 sequences, 20% to 25% of them seen once, and the ten largest clones take roughly a fifth. The source was cultured PBMCs, collected from culture after CMV antigen stimulation. These TCRs come from a human donor in good health (CMV status not recorded). Some clones in this sample may be carry-over from other donors' samples.

The chain employs TRBV19 and TRBJ2-3; the D gene is possibly TRBD2 (5 bases). This CDR3 has 13 residues. CDR1 is LNHDA, CDR2 SQIVND, per germline (reference sequence). Trimming removed 8 bases at V and 0 bases at J, with 9 bases between. In DNA, the CDR3 is TGTGCCAGTCGGAGGTCTAGCACAGATACGCAGTATTTT. Protein sequence: CASRRSSTDTQYF.

This clonotype was detected only a few times. The genes are TRBV7-2 and TRBJ1-2, with D unresolved. Germline V gene sequence: CDR1 SGHTA, CDR2 FQGNSA. V lost 6 bases and J 6 bases, leaving 14 bases between the germline ends. The CDR3 contains 13 residues. CDR3 amino acids: CASRPSGDHGYTF. The CDR3 DNA reads as TGTGCCAGCAGGCCTTCCGGGGATCATGGCTACACCTTC.

The chain carries TRBV19 and TRBJ2-4; TRBD1 is a possible D gene (5 bases). Trimming took off 7 bases at V and 9 bases at J, with 19 bases between the two ends. CDR1 is LNHDA, CDR2 SQIVND, per germline (reference sequence). This CDR3 spans 14 amino acids. The DNA for the CDR3 is TGTGCCAGTAAGGGGCGCTCGTCTGAAAGCATTCAGTACTTC. Protein product: CASKGRSSESIQYF.

This clonotype has more than one count but fewer than ten. The genes are TRBV27 and TRBJ2-5, with 8 bases matching TRBD1. V was clipped by 6 bases and J by 7 bases; unmatched bases: 4. This CDR3 has 12 residues. Germline assignment: CDR1 MNHEY and CDR2 SMNVEV (reference sequence). CDR3 sequence reads: CASSPGGGTQYF. The CDR3, as DNA: TGTGCCAGCAGCCCAGGGGGCGGGACCCAGTACTTC.

This clonotype has only one observation. The V and J genes are TRBV7-2 and TRBJ2-3, with D uncertain. The CDR3 covers 17 residues. The V and J ends lost 4 bases and 0 bases respectively, with 17 bases between them. Germline assignment: CDR1 SGHTA and CDR2 FQGNSA. The CDR3 DNA reads TGTGCCAGCAGCTCCCCTTCTTTGAAGGGAAGCACAGATACGCAGTATTTT. Translated: CASSSPSLKGSTDTQYF. Full variable domain (outside the CDR3, taken from reference TRBV7-2 and TRBJ2-3): GAGVSQSPSNKVTEKGKDVELRCDPISGHTALYWYRQSLGQGLEFLIYFQGNSAPDKSGLPSDRFSAERTGGSVSTLTIQRTQQEDSAVYLCASSSPSLKGSTDTQYFGPGTRLTVL.

The J gene is TRBJ2-3, the V gene TRBV11-2; D not resolved. The ends were cut back, 7 bases at V and 1 base at J, with 9 bases in the middle. The CDR3 loop spans 13 amino acids. Per germline, CDR1 SGHAT and CDR2 FQNNGV. CDR3 in amino acids: CASTSWGTDTQYF. The DNA for the CDR3 is TGTGCCAGCACCTCGTGGGGCACAGATACGCAGTATTTT.

V and J are TRBV24-1 and TRBJ2-1; 7 nucleotides align to TRBD2. The CDR3 runs to 16 residues. CDR1 and CDR2 from the germline V gene are KGHDR and SFDVKD. V gave up 3 bases and J gave up 9 bases; unmatched junction bases: 13. CDR3 nucleotide sequence: TGTGCCACCAGTGATCCCGGGTCATTGGGCGGGGGTGAGCAGTTCTTC. Protein sequence: CATSDPGSLGGGEQFF.

This clonotype came up a few times. The chain employs TRBV6-2 or TRBV6-3 and TRBJ2-7; D is ambiguous. The germline CDR1 and CDR2 sequences are MNHEY and SVGEGT. The CDR3 has 13 residues. Between the trimmed V and J ends, which lost 6 bases and 3 bases, there was a span of 12 bases. The CDR3, as DNA: TGTGCCAGCAGGGAGCCAGGATACTACGAGCAGTACGTC. This encodes CASREPGYYEQYV.

CDR3 protein: CASSLRLAGGPLITMSEFF. The CDR3 DNA reads as TGTGCCAGCAGCTTGAGACTAGCGGGAGGGCCCCTTATTACAATGAGCGAGTTCTTC. The chain is built from TRBV5-6 and TRBJ2-1, with 14 bases aligning to TRBD2. This CDR3 region has 19 residues. J was trimmed by 14 bases and V by 1 base; bases with no gene match: 20. Germline CDR1 SGHDT, CDR2 YYEEEE.

The rearrangement uses TRBV5-4 and TRBJ2-3; 9 bases align to TRBD2. Germline CDR1 reads SGHNT; CDR2 reads YYREEE (reference sequence). V lost 3 bases to trimming and J lost 3 bases; unmatched junction nucleotides: 11. The CDR3 sequence is 17 residues long. CDR3: CASSWGRGLAGTDTQYF. CDR3 coding DNA: TGTGCCAGCAGCTGGGGGCGTGGGCTAGCGGGGACAGATACGCAGTATTTT. Looking up the rest from reference TRBV5-4 and TRBJ2-3 gives the full variable domain: ETGVTQSPTHLIKTRGQQVTLRCSSQSGHNTVSWYQQALGQGPQFIFQYYREEENGRGNFPPRFSGLQFPNYSSELNVNALELDDSALYLCASSWGRGLAGTDTQYFGPGTRLTVL.

J is TRBJ1-4 and V is TRBV28, with 8 nucleotides matching TRBD1. V trimming: 11 bases; J trimming: 6 bases; junction bases outside the gene matches: 14. The CDR3 has 15 residues. The V gene's germline CDR1 is MDHEN and CDR2 SYDVKM. The CDR3 DNA sequence: TGTGCCTGCACCTCTCCGGGACAGGCTGATGAAAAACTGTTTTTT. This gives the protein CACTSPGQADEKLFF.

The chain recombines TRBV12-3 or TRBV12-4 with TRBJ2-1; D is perhaps TRBD2 (5 bases). The CDR3 is 15 residues long. V lost 6 bases, J lost 10 bases, and 22 bases lay in between. In DNA, the CDR3 is TGTGCCAGCAGCAACGGACTTCTTGTACAAGGGGAGCAGTTCTTC. Translation: CASSNGLLVQGEQFF.

This clonotype appeared many times. This rearrangement joins TRBV7-6 to TRBJ2-2, with no clear D. This CDR3 is built from 15 residues. CDR1 and CDR2 (germline): SGHVS, FNYEAQ. V lost 2 bases and J 1 base, leaving 8 bases between the germline ends. CDR3 coding DNA: TGTGCCAGCAGCTTATACGCGGTGAACACCGGGGAGCTGTTTTTT. Its translation: CASSLYAVNTGELFF.

The chain couples TRBV5-4 to TRBJ1-2; D perhaps matches TRBD1 (6 bases). Trimming left V 4 bases short and J 8 bases short, with 15 bases between. Germline CDR1 reads SGHNT; CDR2 reads YYREEE (reference sequence). The CDR3 totals 13 residues. For the CDR3, the DNA is TGTGCCAGCAGCCCCGGAGGGGGAGCGGGCTACACCTTC. Translating gives CASSPGGGAGYTF.

This clonotype has a count of ten or more. The chain is built from TRBV7-2 and TRBJ2-7, with 7 bases that match TRBD2. The germline V gene encodes CDR1 SGHTA and CDR2 FQGNSA. V lost 5 bases, J lost 4 bases, and 11 bases stayed unmatched. CDR3 length: 15 residues. CDR3 sequence reads: CASSPAGGSRYEQYF. CDR3 nucleotides: TGTGCCAGCAGCCCCGCCGGCGGGAGTAGGTACGAGCAGTACTTC.

This clonotype showed up many times. The chain couples TRBV7-8 to TRBJ2-3, with TRBD1 identical over 9 bases. J gave up 3 bases and V 6 bases, and 13 bases lay outside the gene matches. The CDR3 length is 17 residues. The germline V gene has CDR1 SGHVS and CDR2 FQNEAQ. CDR3 amino acids: CASSSRRTGTGTDTQYF. The CDR3 DNA follows: TGTGCCAGCAGTTCACGCAGGACCGGGACAGGGACAGATACGCAGTATTTT.

This clonotype was seen only once. This rearrangement joins TRBV24-1 to TRBJ2-2; the match to TRBD1 covers 9 bases. This CDR3 is built from 17 residues. CDR1 is KGHDR, CDR2 SFDVKD, per germline. The V gene end was trimmed by 4 bases and the J gene end by 1 base; junction bases not matched to a gene: 6. The CDR3 protein is CATSEQPGQGNTGELFF. The CDR3, as DNA: TGTGCCACCAGTGAACAACCGGGACAGGGGAACACCGGGGAGCTGTTTTTT.

Ten or more counts support this clonotype. The CDR3 sequence: CASSRAGVSGNTIYF. CDR3 bases: TGTGCCAGCAGCCGCGCGGGCGTTTCTGGAAACACCATATATTTT. The chain links TRBV7-9 to TRBJ1-3, with D unresolved. The CDR3 is 15 residues long. Trimming took 5 bases from V and 1 from J, leaving 12 bases between them. CDR1 is SEHNR and CDR2 is FQNEAQ in the germline V gene (reference sequence).

This clonotype was picked up a small number of times. V and J are TRBV20-1 and TRBJ2-5; TRBD2 matches 9 bases. V shed 0 bases and J 13 bases; nucleotides not matched to a gene: 12. CDR3 length: 14 amino acids. Germline V gene lookup returns CDR1 DFQATT and CDR2 SNEGSKA (reference sequence). CDR3 nucleotide sequence: TGCAGTGCTAGAGATGCCCAGCGGGAGGTGTCACGGTACTTC. It specifies CSARDAQREVSRYF.

This clonotype was counted only a few times. The chain couples TRBV20-1 to TRBJ2-5; no definite D call. Germline lookup yields CDR1 DFQATT and CDR2 SNEGSKA (reference sequence). The V end was cut by 0 bases, the J end by 3 bases, with 8 bases between. The CDR3 runs to 13 residues. The CDR3 is CSARDVGKETQYF. The CDR3 nucleotides read TGCAGTGCTAGAGATGTGGGTAAAGAGACCCAGTACTTC.

This clonotype came up many times. V gene TRBV7-2 combines with J gene TRBJ1-5; 7 nucleotides agree with TRBD1. CDR1 is SGHTA, CDR2 FQGNSA, per germline. V trimming: 0 bases; J trimming: 9 bases; junction bases outside the gene matches: 8. This CDR3 comprises 15 residues. Written as DNA, the CDR3 is TGTGCCAGCAGCTTAGCGGGACAGAGCCTTGGGCCCCAGCATTTT. It yields the protein CASSLAGQSLGPQHF.

The chain has TRBV12-3 or TRBV12-4 and TRBJ2-4, with D maybe TRBD2 (5 bases). The CDR3 loop spans 13 amino acids. Between the trimmed V and J ends, which lost 6 bases and 7 bases, there was a span of 13 bases. CDR3 coding DNA: TGTGCCAGCAGCTCCCACCCGGGGAACATTCAGTACTTC. It encodes CASSSHPGNIQYF.

V usage is TRBV19 and J usage is TRBJ1-1, with D unclear. With 3 bases removed from V and 5 bases from J, the gap between germline ends came to 7 bases. The CDR3 runs to 12 residues. From germline, CDR1 is LNHDA and CDR2 SQIVND (reference sequence). DNA of the CDR3: TGTGCCAGTAGTATCCGAGCGACTGAAGCTTTCTTT. Protein: CASSIRATEAFF.

V is TRBV7-9 and J is TRBJ1-2; D is uncertain. From germline, CDR1 is SEHNR and CDR2 FQNEAQ (reference sequence). The CDR3 is 18 amino acids. V lost 4 bases and J 6 bases, leaving 27 bases between the germline ends. CDR3 loop: CASSSRYPLREVGDGYTF. In nucleotides, the CDR3 is TGTGCCAGCAGCTCAAGGTACCCCCTTCGGGAGGTTGGTGATGGCTACACCTTC. The full variable domain, with the rest looked up from reference TRBV7-9 and TRBJ1-2, is DTGVSQNPRHKITKRGQNVTFRCDPISEHNRLYWYRQTLGQGPEFLTYFQNEAQLEKSRLLSDRFSAERPKGSFSTLEIQRTEQGDSAMYLCASSSRYPLREVGDGYTFGSGTRLTVV.

This clonotype was counted a single time. This chain links TRBV20-1 with TRBJ2-5; possible D gene TRBD1, 6 bases. The CDR3 is 12 residues long. V lost 3 bases and J 5 bases, leaving 10 bases between the germline ends. Germline assignment: CDR1 DFQATT and CDR2 SNEGSKA (reference sequence). The CDR3 spells CSASQGPETQYF. The CDR3 DNA reads as TGCAGTGCTAGTCAGGGGCCGGAGACCCAGTACTTC.

The chain employs TRBV5-1 and TRBJ1-1; D is possibly TRBD1 (5 bases). This CDR3 comprises 14 residues. CDR1 and CDR2 from the germline V gene are SGHRS and YFSETQ. Trimming took off 4 bases at V and 6 bases at J, with 16 bases between the two ends. Written as DNA, the CDR3 is TGCGCCAGCAGCACCTCATCCCAGGGAGCTGAAGCTTTCTTT. This codes for CASSTSSQGAEAFF.

This sequence joins TRBV6-2 or TRBV6-3 and TRBJ2-3; TRBD2 matches at 9 bases. The CDR3 is 16 residues long. The germline CDR1 and CDR2 sequences are MNHEY and SVGEGT. V shed 5 bases, J shed 6 bases, and the junction held 12 bases outside the gene matches. The CDR3 sequence is CASSSLWGGRADTQYF. The DNA for the CDR3 is TGTGCCAGCAGTAGCCTCTGGGGCGGGAGGGCGGATACGCAGTATTTT.

The rearrangement uses TRBV7-9 and TRBJ2-3; D uncertain. The germline CDR1 and CDR2 sequences are SEHNR and FQNEAQ (reference sequence). V was shortened by 1 base and J by 8 bases, with 7 bases between the two germline ends. The CDR3 has 12 amino acids. CDR3 residues: CASSLELGTQYF. For the CDR3, the DNA is TGTGCCAGCAGCTTAGAGTTAGGTACGCAGTATTTT.